This T cell receptor (beta chain) stems from a study of molecular identifiers for immune sequencing clone quantification. The authors built bulk TCR libraries by previously described methods with listed TCR primers. TCRdb independently ran MiXCR on the PCR reads; one entry per CDR3 protein. The sample holds approximately 550,000 distinct CDR3 sequences, around a fifth seen once. As to this clonotype: Its target is not known.

Notes on the study in general: Underestimation of highly expanded clone sizes could arise where identical TCR molecules share a barcode. Amid approximately 1 million naive cells, spiked Jurkat TCR RNA from one cell was reportedly still detectable.

V was trimmed by 5 bases and J by 5 bases, leaving 19 bases between them. Germline CDR1 is SGHAT and CDR2 is FQNNGV. There are 15 residues in the CDR3. This TCR was recovered from a human donor in good health. Some libraries in this study had Jurkat cell RNA spiked in. This sequence joins TRBV11-2 and TRBJ2-7; a possible D gene is TRBD1 (5 bases). Sequencing was performed on naive CD8+ T cells from blood, with Jurkat cell RNA spiked in. Subset of the sample: FACS-sorted CD8+CD4-CCR7+CD45RA+ naive T cells. The CDR3 bases are TGTGCCAGCAGCCCACCCAGGGAAGGGTTAAACGAGCAGTACTTC. It is translated as CASSPPREGLNEQYF.